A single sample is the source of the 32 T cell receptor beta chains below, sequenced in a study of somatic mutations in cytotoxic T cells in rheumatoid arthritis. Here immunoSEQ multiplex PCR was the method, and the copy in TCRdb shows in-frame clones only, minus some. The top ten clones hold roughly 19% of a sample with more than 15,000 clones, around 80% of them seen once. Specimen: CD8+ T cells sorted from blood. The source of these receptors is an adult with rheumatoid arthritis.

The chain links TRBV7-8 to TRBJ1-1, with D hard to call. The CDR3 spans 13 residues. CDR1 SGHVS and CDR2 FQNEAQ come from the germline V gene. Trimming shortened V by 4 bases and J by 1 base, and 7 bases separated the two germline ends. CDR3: CASSSRQNTEAFF. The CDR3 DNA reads TGTGCCAGCAGCTCGCGACAGAACACTGAAGCTTTCTTT.

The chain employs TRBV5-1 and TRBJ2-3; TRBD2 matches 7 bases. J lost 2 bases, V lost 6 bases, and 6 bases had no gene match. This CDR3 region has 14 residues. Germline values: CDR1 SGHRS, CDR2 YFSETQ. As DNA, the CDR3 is TGCGCCAGCATGTCACTAGCGTACACAGATACGCAGTATTTT. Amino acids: CASMSLAYTDTQYF.

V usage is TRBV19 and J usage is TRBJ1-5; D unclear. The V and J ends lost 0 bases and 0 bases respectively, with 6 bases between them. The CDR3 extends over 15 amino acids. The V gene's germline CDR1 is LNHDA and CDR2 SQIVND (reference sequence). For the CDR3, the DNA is TGTGCCAGTAGTATAGACGGGTATAGCAATCAGCCCCAGCATTTT. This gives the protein CASSIDGYSNQPQHF.

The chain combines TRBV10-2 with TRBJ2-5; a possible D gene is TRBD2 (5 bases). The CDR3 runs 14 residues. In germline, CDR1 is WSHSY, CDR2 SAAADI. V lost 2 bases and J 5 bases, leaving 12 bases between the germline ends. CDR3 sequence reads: CASSEAPGVETQYF. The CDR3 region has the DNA TGCGCCAGCAGTGAGGCCCCCGGGGTTGAGACCCAGTACTTC.

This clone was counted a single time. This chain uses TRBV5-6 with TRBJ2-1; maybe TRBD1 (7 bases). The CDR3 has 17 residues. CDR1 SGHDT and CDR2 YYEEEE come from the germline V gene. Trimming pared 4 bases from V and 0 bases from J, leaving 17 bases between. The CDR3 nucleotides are TGTGCCAGCAGCAGGTTCGCGGGACAGAGCTCCTACAATGAGCAGTTCTTC. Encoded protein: CASSRFAGQSSYNEQFF.

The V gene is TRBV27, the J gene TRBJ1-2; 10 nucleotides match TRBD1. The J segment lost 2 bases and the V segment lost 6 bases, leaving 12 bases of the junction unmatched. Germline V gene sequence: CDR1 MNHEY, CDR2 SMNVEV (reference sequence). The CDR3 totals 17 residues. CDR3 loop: CASRASGQGKGNYGYTF. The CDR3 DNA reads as TGTGCCAGCAGGGCCTCGGGACAGGGGAAAGGCAACTATGGCTACACCTTC.

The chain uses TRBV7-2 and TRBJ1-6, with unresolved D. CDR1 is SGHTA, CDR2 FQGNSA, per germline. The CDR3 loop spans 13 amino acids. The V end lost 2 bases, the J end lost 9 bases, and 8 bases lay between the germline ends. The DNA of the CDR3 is TGTGCCAGCAGCTTACACCCGATTTCACCCCTCCACTTT. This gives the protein CASSLHPISPLHF.

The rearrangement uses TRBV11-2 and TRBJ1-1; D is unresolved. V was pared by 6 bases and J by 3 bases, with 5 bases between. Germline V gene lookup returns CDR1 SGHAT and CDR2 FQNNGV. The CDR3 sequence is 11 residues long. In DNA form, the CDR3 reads TGTGCCAGCAGGAGGGACACTGAAGCTTTCTTT. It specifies CASRRDTEAFF.

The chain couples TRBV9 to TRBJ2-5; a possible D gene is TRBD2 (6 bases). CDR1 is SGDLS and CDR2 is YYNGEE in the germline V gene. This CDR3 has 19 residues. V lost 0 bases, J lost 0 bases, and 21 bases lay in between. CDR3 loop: CASSVEGITQSGYQETQYF. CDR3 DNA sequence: TGTGCCAGCAGCGTAGAGGGCATTACGCAAAGCGGGTACCAAGAGACCCAGTACTTC.

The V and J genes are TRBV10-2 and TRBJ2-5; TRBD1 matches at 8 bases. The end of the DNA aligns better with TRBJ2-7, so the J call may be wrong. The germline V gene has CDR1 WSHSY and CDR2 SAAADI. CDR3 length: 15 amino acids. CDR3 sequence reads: CASSEWTGSSSEQYF. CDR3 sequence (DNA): TGCGCCAGCAGTGAATGGACAGGGTCATCGAGCGAGCAGTACTTC.

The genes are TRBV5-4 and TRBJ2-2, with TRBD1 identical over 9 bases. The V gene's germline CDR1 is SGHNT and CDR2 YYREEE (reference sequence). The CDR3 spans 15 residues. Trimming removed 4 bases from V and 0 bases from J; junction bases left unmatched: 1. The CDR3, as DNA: TGTGCCAGCAGCCGACAGGGGGCGAACACCGGGGAGCTGTTTTTT. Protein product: CASSRQGANTGELFF.

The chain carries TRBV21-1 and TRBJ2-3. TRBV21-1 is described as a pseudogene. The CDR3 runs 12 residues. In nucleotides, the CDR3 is TGTGCCAGCAGCATCCGCACAGATACGCAGTATTTT. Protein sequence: CASSIRTDTQYF.

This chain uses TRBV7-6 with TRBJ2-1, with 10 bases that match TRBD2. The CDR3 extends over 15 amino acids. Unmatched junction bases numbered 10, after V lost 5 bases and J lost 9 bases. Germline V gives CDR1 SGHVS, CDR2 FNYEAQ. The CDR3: CASSPEAGGNPEQFF. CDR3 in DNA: TGTGCCAGCAGCCCTGAAGCGGGGGGGAACCCTGAGCAGTTCTTC.

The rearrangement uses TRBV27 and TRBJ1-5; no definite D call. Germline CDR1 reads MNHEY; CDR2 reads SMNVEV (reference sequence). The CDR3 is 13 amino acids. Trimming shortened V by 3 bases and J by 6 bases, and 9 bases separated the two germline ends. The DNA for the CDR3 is TGTGCCAGCAGTTTGGCATCGGGTCAGCCCCAGCATTTT. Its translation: CASSLASGQPQHF.

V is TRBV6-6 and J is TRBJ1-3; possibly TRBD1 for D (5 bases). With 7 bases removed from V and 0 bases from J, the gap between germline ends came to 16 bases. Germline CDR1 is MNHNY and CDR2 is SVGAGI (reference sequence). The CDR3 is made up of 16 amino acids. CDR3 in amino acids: CASTPEGISSGNTIYF. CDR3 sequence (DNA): TGTGCCAGCACCCCAGAGGGGATCAGCTCTGGAAACACCATATATTTT.

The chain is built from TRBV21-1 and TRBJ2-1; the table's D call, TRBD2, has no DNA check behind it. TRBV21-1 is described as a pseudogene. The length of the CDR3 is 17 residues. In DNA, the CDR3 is TGTGCCAGCCCAGTCCTCCTAGCGGGCTACGGAAAAAATGAGCAGTTCTTC. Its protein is CASPVLLAGYGKNEQFF.

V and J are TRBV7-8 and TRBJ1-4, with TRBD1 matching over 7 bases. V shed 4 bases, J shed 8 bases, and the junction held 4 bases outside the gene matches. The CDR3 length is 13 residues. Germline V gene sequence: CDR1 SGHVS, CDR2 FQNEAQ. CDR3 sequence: CASSYWTGEKLFF. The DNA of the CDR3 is TGTGCCAGCAGCTACTGGACAGGCGAAAAACTGTTTTTT.

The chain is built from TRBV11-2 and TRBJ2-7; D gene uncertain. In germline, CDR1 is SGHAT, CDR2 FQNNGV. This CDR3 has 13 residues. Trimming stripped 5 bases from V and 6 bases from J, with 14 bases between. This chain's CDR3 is CASSPFEAGEQYF. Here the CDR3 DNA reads TGTGCCAGCAGCCCGTTCGAGGCCGGCGAGCAGTACTTC.

CDR3 in amino acids: CASRDGGAYNEQFF. The CDR3 nucleotides are TGTGCCAGCAGAGACGGAGGGGCCTACAATGAGCAGTTCTTC. The genes are TRBV11-2 and TRBJ2-1; D may be TRBD2 (6 bases). CDR1 is SGHAT, CDR2 FQNNGV, per germline. This CDR3 contains 14 residues. Deletions cut 6 bases from V and 2 bases from J, with 11 bases between.

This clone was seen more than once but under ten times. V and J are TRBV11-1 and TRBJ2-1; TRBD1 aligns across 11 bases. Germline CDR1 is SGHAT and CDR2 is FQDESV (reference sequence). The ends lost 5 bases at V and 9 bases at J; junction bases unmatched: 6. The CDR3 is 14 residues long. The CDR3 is CASSGTGGQSEQFF. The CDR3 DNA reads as TGTGCCAGCAGCGGGACAGGGGGACAGAGTGAGCAGTTCTTC.

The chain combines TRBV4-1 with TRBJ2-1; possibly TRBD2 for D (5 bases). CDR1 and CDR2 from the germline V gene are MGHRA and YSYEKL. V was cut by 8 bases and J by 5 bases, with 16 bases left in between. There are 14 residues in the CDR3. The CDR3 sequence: CASRLSLGDNEQFF. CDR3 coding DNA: TGCGCCAGCCGCCTAAGTCTCGGGGACAATGAGCAGTTCTTC.

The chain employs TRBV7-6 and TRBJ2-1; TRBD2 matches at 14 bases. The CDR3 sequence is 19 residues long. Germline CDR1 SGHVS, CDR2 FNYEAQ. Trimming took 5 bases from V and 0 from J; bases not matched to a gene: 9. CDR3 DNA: TGTGCCAGCAGCAATCCGGGACTAGCGGGGGCCCACTCCTACAATGAGCAGTTCTTC. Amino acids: CASSNPGLAGAHSYNEQFF.

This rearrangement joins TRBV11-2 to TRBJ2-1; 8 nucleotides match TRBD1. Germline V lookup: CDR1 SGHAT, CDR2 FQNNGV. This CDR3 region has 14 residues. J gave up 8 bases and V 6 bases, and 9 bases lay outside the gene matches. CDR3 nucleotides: TGTGCCAGCAGGTCCGGGACAGGTCTCGATGAGCAGTTCTTC. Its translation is CASRSGTGLDEQFF.

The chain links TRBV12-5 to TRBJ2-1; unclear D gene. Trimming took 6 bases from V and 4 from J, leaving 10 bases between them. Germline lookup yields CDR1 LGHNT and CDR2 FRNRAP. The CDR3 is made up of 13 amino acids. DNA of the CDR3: TGTGCTAGTGGCACGGACGGGTACAATGAGCAGTTCTTC. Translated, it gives CASGTDGYNEQFF.

In DNA, the CDR3 is TGTGCCACCAGCAGAGAGACTACCCCCGGGGAGCTGTTTTTT. Translation gives CATSRETTPGELFF. The V and J genes are TRBV15 and TRBJ2-2; maybe TRBD2 (5 bases). The CDR3 has 14 residues. The ends were cut back, 0 bases at V and 6 bases at J, with 8 bases in the middle. Looked up from germline, CDR1 is LNHNV and CDR2 is YYDKDF (reference sequence).

The CDR3 protein is CASSWEGDGYTF. The CDR3, as DNA: TGTGCCAGCAGCTGGGAAGGGGATGGCTACACCTTC. The V and J genes are TRBV7-9 and TRBJ1-2, with D perhaps TRBD1 (5 bases). The CDR3 totals 12 residues. V was clipped by 4 bases and J by 6 bases, with 9 bases between them. Germline values: CDR1 SEHNR, CDR2 FQNEAQ (reference sequence).

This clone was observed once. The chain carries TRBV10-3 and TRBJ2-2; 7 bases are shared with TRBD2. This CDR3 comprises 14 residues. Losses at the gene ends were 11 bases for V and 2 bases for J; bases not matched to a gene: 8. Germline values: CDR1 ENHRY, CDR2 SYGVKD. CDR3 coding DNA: TGTGCCGCCACCGGGACTAATAACACCGGGGAGCTGTTTTTT. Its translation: CAATGTNNTGELFF.

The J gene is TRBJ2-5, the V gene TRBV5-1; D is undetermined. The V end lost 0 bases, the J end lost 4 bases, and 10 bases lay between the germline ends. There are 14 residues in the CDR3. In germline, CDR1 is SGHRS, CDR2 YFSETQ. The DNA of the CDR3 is TGCGCCAGCAGCTTGGACCCCAACCGAGAGACCCAGTACTTC. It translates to CASSLDPNRETQYF.

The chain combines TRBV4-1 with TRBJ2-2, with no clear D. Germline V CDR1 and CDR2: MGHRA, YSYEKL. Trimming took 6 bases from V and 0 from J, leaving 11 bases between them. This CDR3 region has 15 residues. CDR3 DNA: TGCGCCAGCAGTCCCGGGCCATCGAACACCGGGGAGCTGTTTTTT. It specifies CASSPGPSNTGELFF.

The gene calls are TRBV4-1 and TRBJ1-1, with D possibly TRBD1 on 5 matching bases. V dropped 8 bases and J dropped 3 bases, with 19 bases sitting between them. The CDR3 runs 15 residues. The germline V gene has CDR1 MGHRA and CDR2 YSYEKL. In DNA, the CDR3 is TGCGCCAGCTCATCGGCGGGGGGGTCTGACACTGAAGCTTTCTTT. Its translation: CASSSAGGSDTEAFF.

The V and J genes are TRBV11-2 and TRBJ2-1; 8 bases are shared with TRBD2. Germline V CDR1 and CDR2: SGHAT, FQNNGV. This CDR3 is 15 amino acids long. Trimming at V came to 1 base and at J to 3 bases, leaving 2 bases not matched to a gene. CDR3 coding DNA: TGTGCCAGCAGCTTAGCCGCGGGGGGCTACAATGAGCAGTTCTTC. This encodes CASSLAAGGYNEQFF.

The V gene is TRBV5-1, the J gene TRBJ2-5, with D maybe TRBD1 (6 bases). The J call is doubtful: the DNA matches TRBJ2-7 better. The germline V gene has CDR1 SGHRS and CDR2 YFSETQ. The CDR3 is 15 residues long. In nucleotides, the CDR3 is TGCGCCAGCAGCCCCCAGGGGCAATTCGCCTACGAGCAGTACTTC. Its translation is CASSPQGQFAYEQYF.